These T cell receptor beta chains were read from a single sample in a study of blood T cell repertoires in COVID-19. Clones were sequenced by immunoSEQ multiplex PCR, and TCRdb holds only the in-frame ones, with some missing. The sample consists of roughly 260,000 clones, 70% to 85% of them appearing once. Source material: peripheral blood. These receptors originate from a woman older than 75 with active or convalescent COVID-19. CDR3s include the opening cysteine and the closing phenylalanine or tryptophan. Each record gives: clone size, V gene, D gene, J gene, CDR3 protein, CDR3 DNA. D genes are given only for firm matches. Clone size is shown for a subset of rows, as once, few, many or a class of expanded clone.

>once|TRBV28|.|TRBJ1-1
CASSRGSRGTEAFF
TGTGCCAGCAGTCGTGGGTCTCGGGGCACTGAAGCTTTCTTT
>few|TRBV14|.|TRBJ1-1
CASSLRGSNTEAFF
TGTGCCAGCAGCCTCCGGGGATCGAACACTGAAGCTTTCTTT
>once|TRBV5-1|TRBD1|TRBJ2-5
CASRPQGFQETQYF
TGCGCCAGCAGACCACAGGGGTTCCAAGAGACCCAGTACTTC
>.|TRBV27|.|TRBJ1-1
CASSLVEGWNTEAFF
TGTGCCAGCAGTTTAGTTGAGGGATGGAACACTGAAGCTTTCTTT
>.|TRBV2|.|TRBJ1-4
CASMDIKEKLFF
TGTGCCAGCATGGACATAAAGGAAAAACTGTTTTTT
>.|TRBV3-1/TRBV3-2|TRBD1|TRBJ1-4
CASSPGTGEREKLFF
TGTGCCAGCAGCCCGGGGACAGGGGAGCGTGAAAAACTGTTTTTT
>.|TRBV30|.|TRBJ1-4
CAWSVQGVREKLFF
TGTGCCTGGAGTGTACAAGGGGTTCGGGAAAAACTGTTTTTT
>.|TRBV28|.|TRBJ1-5
CASSASPVNQPQHF
TGTGCCAGCAGTGCGAGTCCCGTCAATCAGCCCCAGCATTTT
>once|TRBV28|TRBD2|TRBJ2-3
CASSPTGGATDTQYF
TGTGCCAGCAGTCCAACCGGGGGGGCCACAGATACGCAGTATTTT
>.|TRBV20-1|.|TRBJ2-7
CSASGGHPFYEQYF
TGCAGTGCTAGTGGGGGACATCCCTTTTACGAGCAGTACTTC
>.|TRBV2|TRBD2|TRBJ2-2
CATIAGDTNTGELFF
TGTGCCACCATAGCGGGAGACACGAACACCGGGGAGCTGTTTTTT
>.|TRBV7-9|TRBD1|TRBJ2-7
CASSGTANTYEQYF
TGTGCCAGCAGCGGGACAGCCAATACCTACGAGCAGTACTTC
>.|TRBV25-1|TRBD2|TRBJ2-3
CASSELTSGRADTQYF
TGTGCCAGCAGTGAATTGACTAGCGGGAGGGCAGATACGCAGTATTTT
>.|TRBV5-6|TRBD1|TRBJ1-6
CASSFLDREGSPLHF
TGTGCCAGCAGCTTTCTTGACAGGGAAGGATCACCCCTCCACTTT
>.|TRBV28|TRBD1|TRBJ1-5
CASSLFRTGNNQPQHF
TGTGCCAGCAGTTTATTTCGGACAGGGAACAATCAGCCCCAGCATTTT
>.|TRBV5-1|TRBD1|TRBJ2-5
CASSSGQGSQETQYF
TGCGCCAGCAGCTCCGGACAGGGGTCCCAAGAGACCCAGTACTTC
>.|TRBV24-1|.|TRBJ2-3
CATSDPTRAGNADTQYF
TGTGCCACCAGTGATCCGACTAGGGCGGGAAACGCAGATACGCAGTATTTT
>.|TRBV5-5|.|TRBJ1-2
CASSLSGGAGYGYTF
TGTGCCAGCAGCTTGTCGGGAGGAGCTGGCTATGGCTACACCTTC
>.|TRBV18|.|TRBJ2-2
CASSRSTGELFF
TGTGCCAGCTCGAGGAGCACCGGGGAGCTGTTTTTT
>.|TRBV28|TRBD1|TRBJ2-1
CASSFGTGPENEQFF
TGTGCCAGCAGTTTTGGGACAGGGCCCGAGAATGAGCAGTTCTTC
>.|TRBV7-9|.|TRBJ2-1
CASSLARTQVDNEQFF
TGTGCCAGCAGCTTAGCTCGTACGCAGGTCGACAATGAGCAGTTCTTC
>.|TRBV29-1|.|TRBJ1-3
CSVEKGRQGTIYF
TGCAGCGTTGAGAAGGGGCGTCAGGGCACCATATATTTT
>.|TRBV19|TRBD1|TRBJ1-2
CASSPNGQGFGYTF
TGTGCCAGTAGTCCCAACGGACAGGGTTTTGGCTACACCTTC
>.|TRBV28|TRBD1|TRBJ2-7
CASSIGGTGVYEQYF
TGTGCCAGCAGTATCGGAGGGACAGGGGTTTACGAGCAGTACTTC
>.|TRBV6-5|TRBD2|TRBJ2-3
CASRSSGGTDTQYF
TGTGCCAGCAGAAGTAGCGGGGGCACAGATACGCAGTATTTT
>.|TRBV10-2|TRBD1|TRBJ1-5
CASRITGDQPQHF
TGCGCCAGCAGGATCACAGGGGATCAGCCCCAGCATTTT
>.|TRBV5-1|.|TRBJ2-1
CASSSPPAQELNNEQFF
TGCGCCAGCAGCTCGCCCCCCGCACAGGAGCTTAACAATGAGCAGTTCTTC
>.|TRBV7-8|.|TRBJ2-6
CASSRAAANVLTF
TGTGCCAGCAGCCGGGCGGCTGCCAACGTCCTGACTTTC
>.|TRBV18|TRBD2|TRBJ2-7
CASSPGTSGSGYEQYF
TGTGCCAGCTCTCCGGGGACTAGCGGGAGTGGCTACGAGCAGTACTTC
>.|TRBV5-6|.|TRBJ2-5
CASSFGPGEETQYF
TGTGCCAGCAGCTTCGGCCCGGGGGAAGAGACCCAGTACTTC
>.|TRBV30|TRBD2|TRBJ2-1
CAWSGGRVAGSEQFF
TGTGCCTGGAGTGGGGGGAGGGTAGCGGGGAGTGAGCAGTTCTTC
>.|TRBV18|.|TRBJ1-5
CASSAGRDQPQHF
TGTGCCAGCTCGGCGGGGAGGGATCAGCCCCAGCATTTT
>.|TRBV6-2/TRBV6-3|TRBD1|TRBJ1-5
CASSPGQGVQPQHF
TGTGCCAGCAGTCCGGGACAGGGGGTTCAGCCCCAGCATTTT
>.|TRBV27|.|TRBJ1-5
CASSLAGPNQPQHF
TGTGCCAGCAGTTTAGCAGGGCCCAATCAGCCCCAGCATTTT
>.|TRBV28|.|TRBJ1-6
CASITAGTHNSPLHF
TGTGCCAGCATCACCGCCGGGACTCATAATTCACCCCTCCACTTT
>.|TRBV5-1|.|TRBJ2-6
CASSLTGSPGANVLTF
TGCGCCAGCAGCTTAACAGGATCCCCTGGGGCCAACGTCCTGACTTTC
>.|TRBV5-1|TRBD1|TRBJ1-2
CASSLDVGGAIGYTF
TGCGCCAGCAGCTTGGATGTAGGGGGCGCGATTGGCTACACCTTC
>.|TRBV12-3/TRBV12-4|.|TRBJ2-1
CASTQVGEQFF
TGTGCCAGCACCCAGGTAGGCGAGCAGTTCTTC
>.|TRBV30|TRBD2|TRBJ2-3
CAWTSGSADTQYF
TGTGCCTGGACTAGCGGGAGTGCAGATACGCAGTATTTT
>.|TRBV27|TRBD1|TRBJ1-4
CASSPRTGGEKLFF
TGTGCCAGCAGTCCACGGACAGGGGGTGAAAAACTGTTTTTT
>.|TRBV18|TRBD1|TRBJ1-4
CASSKTKTGIDEKLFF
TGTGCCAGCTCAAAAACCAAGACAGGGATCGATGAAAAACTGTTTTTT
>.|TRBV3-1/TRBV3-2|TRBD1|TRBJ1-2
CASSRTGEGYTF
TGTGCCAGCAGCCGAACAGGGGAAGGCTACACCTTC
>.|TRBV2|.|TRBJ2-5
CASSGGLQETQYF
TGTGCCAGCAGTGGAGGCTTACAAGAGACCCAGTACTTC
>few|TRBV19|.|TRBJ2-3
CASSIRITDTQYF
TGTGCCAGTAGTATCAGAATCACAGATACGCAGTATTTT
>.|TRBV29-1|TRBD1|TRBJ1-3
CSATPGQGLNSGNTIYF
TGCAGCGCTACCCCGGGACAGGGGTTGAATAGTGGAAACACCATATATTTT